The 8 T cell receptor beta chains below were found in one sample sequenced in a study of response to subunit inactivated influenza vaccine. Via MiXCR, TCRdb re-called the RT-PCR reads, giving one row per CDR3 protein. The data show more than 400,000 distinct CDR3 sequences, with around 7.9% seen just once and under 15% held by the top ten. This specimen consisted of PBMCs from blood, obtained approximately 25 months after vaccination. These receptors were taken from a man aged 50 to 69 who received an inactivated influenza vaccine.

The CDR3 loop is CASTPDRILGNTEAFF. The CDR3 DNA reads as TGTGCCAGCACCCCGGACAGGATATTGGGGAACACTGAAGCTTTCTTT. The chain combines TRBV2 with TRBJ1-1; the match to TRBD1 covers 7 bases. Germline V gene data show CDR1 as SNHLY and CDR2 as FYNNEI. CDR3 length: 16 residues. With V trimmed by 7 bases and J by 1 base, 12 bases remained unmatched.

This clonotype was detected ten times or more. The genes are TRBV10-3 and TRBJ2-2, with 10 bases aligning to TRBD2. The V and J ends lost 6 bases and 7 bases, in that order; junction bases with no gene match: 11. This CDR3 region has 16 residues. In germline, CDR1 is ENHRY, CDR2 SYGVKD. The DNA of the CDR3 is TGTGCCATCAGCTCCCCTAGCGGGAGTAGAAGCGGGGAGCTGTTTTTT. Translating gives CAISSPSGSRSGELFF.

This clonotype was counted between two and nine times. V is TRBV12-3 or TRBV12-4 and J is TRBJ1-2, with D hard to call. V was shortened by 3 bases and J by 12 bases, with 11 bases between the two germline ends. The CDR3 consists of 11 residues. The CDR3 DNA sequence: TGTGCCAGCAGTTTGAACGAGGCCAACACCTTC. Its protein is CASSLNEANTF.

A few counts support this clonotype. CDR3 sequence: CSAPSNLTYEQYF. The DNA for the CDR3 is TGCAGTGCCCCTTCAAATTTGACCTACGAGCAGTACTTC. This rearrangement joins TRBV20-1 to TRBJ2-7; D is ambiguous. The germline V gene has CDR1 DFQATT and CDR2 SNEGSKA (reference sequence). This CDR3 region has 13 residues. With 6 bases removed from V and 2 bases from J, the gap between germline ends came to 14 bases.

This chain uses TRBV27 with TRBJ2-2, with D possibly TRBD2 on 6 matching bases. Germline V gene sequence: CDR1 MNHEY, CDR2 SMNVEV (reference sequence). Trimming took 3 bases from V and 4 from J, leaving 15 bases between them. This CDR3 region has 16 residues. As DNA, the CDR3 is TGTGCCAGCAGTTTCGTGGGCGGGGCGAGCACCGGGGAGCTGTTTTTT. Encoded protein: CASSFVGGASTGELFF.

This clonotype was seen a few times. The CDR3 sequence is CSATRTGVNYGYTF. In nucleotides, the CDR3 is TGCAGTGCTACGCGGACAGGGGTTAACTATGGCTACACCTTC. This chain connects TRBV20-1 to TRBJ1-2; 9 bases are shared with TRBD1. The CDR3 loop spans 14 amino acids. CDR1 DFQATT and CDR2 SNEGSKA come from the germline V gene (reference sequence). V lost 4 bases and J lost 1; bases outside the gene matches: 4.

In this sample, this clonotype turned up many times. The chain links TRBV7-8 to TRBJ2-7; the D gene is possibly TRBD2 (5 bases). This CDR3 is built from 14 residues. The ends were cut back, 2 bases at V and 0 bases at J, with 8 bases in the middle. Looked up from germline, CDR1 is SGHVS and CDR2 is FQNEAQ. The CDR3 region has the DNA TGTGCCAGCAGCTTACGGACTCCCTCCTACGAGCAGTACTTC. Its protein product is CASSLRTPSYEQYF.

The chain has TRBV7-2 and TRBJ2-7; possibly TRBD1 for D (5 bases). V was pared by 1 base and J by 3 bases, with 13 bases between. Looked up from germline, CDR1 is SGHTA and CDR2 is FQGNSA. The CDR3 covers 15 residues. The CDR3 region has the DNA TGTGCCAGCAGCTTAGTACTTGGGCAGGGCTACGAGCAGTACTTC. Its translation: CASSLVLGQGYEQYF.